The 24 T cell receptor beta chains listed next were all sequenced from one sample in a study of T cells in Graves' hyperthyroidism and ophthalmopathy (dated by TCRdb to between 2018 and 2021). Receptor libraries were prepared by multiplex PCR. Sequencing relied on an Illumina HiSeq 2000. Amplification of TCR beta CDR3 regions was carried out from RNA transcripts. A first-round RT-PCR of the TCR CDR3 used the HTBI primer set with the Qiagen OneStep RT-PCR kit. TCRdb cleaned the public reads at Q25 with fastp, built clones with MiXCR and kept in-frame beta chains. Each record represents a unique CDR3 protein, reported with the most common genes and DNA among its rows. The sample table contains around 55,000 distinct CDR3 sequences; only one count was recorded for approximately 48% of them. The ten largest make up just over 9% of the sample. The sequenced sample was blood. The source is a woman in her forties or fifties with Graves' ophthalmopathy.

This clonotype was found once. The chain couples TRBV14 to TRBJ2-5; D remains unclear. CDR1 is SGHDN and CDR2 is FVKESK in the germline V gene. CDR3 length: 16 residues. The V gene lost 0 bases and the J gene lost 13 bases, with 24 bases spanning the gap. DNA for the CDR3: TGTGCCAGCAGCCAAGATCGGTCAGGCCGACAAGAGGCCCGGTACTTC. Protein sequence: CASSQDRSGRQEARYF.

This chain connects TRBV10-1 to TRBJ2-3, with 12 bases identical to TRBD2. The CDR3 has 17 residues. Germline CDR1 WNHNN, CDR2 SYGVQD (reference sequence). J gave up 1 base and V 6 bases, and 8 bases lay outside the gene matches. The CDR3 protein is CASSQTSGGGGTDTQYF. Here the CDR3 DNA reads TGCGCCAGCAGCCAGACTAGCGGGGGCGGGGGCACAGATACGCAGTATTTT.

This clonotype was counted at least ten times. The rearrangement links TRBV4-1 to TRBJ2-5; D remains unclear. The CDR3 contains 13 residues. V shed 2 bases and J shed 9 bases, with 13 bases lying between them. Germline CDR1 is MGHRA and CDR2 is YSYEKL. The CDR3 DNA reads as TGCGCCAGCAGCCAAACCCCGGCGGTGGCCCAGTACTTC. Translating it yields CASSQTPAVAQYF.

This clonotype was counted once. V is TRBV30 and J is TRBJ1-2, with 7 bases fitting TRBD1. V was pared by 2 bases and J by 6 bases, with 9 bases of the junction left unmatched. This CDR3 comprises 14 residues. Germline V gene lookup returns CDR1 GTSNPN and CDR2 SVGIG (reference sequence). The DNA of the CDR3 is TGTGCCTGGAGTCTCGCCAACCAGGGGGATGGCTACACCTTC. It is translated as CAWSLANQGDGYTF.

Of note for this clonotype: One end of the junction is discordant with germline, which a read error may explain. The chain carries TRBV30 and TRBJ2-6; D is tentatively TRBD1 or TRBD2 (5 bases each). There are 17 residues in the CDR3. The V gene's germline CDR1 is GTSNPN and CDR2 SVGIG (reference sequence). DNA of the CDR3: TGTGCCTGGAGGGCGAGGGTCTCGAGGTCTGGGGCCGACGTCCTGACTTTC. Its translation: CAWRARVSRSGADVLTF.

The V gene is TRBV19, the J gene TRBJ1-1; the match to TRBD1 covers 7 bases. Germline V gene lookup returns CDR1 LNHDA and CDR2 SQIVND (reference sequence). The trim removed 9 bases at V and 0 bases at J, leaving 16 bases unmatched. This CDR3 spans 17 amino acids. CDR3 sequence (DNA): TGTGCCAGACCGACAGGGTTCATCGGACACATGAACACTGAAGCTTTCTTT. Protein product: CARPTGFIGHMNTEAFF.

This sequence joins TRBV20-1 and TRBJ1-2; D is unresolved. Trimming stripped 1 base from V and 8 bases from J, with 14 bases between. This CDR3 has 13 residues. CDR1 DFQATT and CDR2 SNEGSKA come from the germline V gene (reference sequence). CDR3 loop: CSARASPTSGYTF. Here the CDR3 DNA reads TGCAGTGCTAGAGCCTCCCCGACTAGCGGCTACACCTTC.

This clonotype has a count of ten or more. The chain links TRBV10-3 to TRBJ1-1; D gene ambiguous. The germline V gene has CDR1 ENHRY and CDR2 SYGVKD. The CDR3 sequence is 12 residues long. V lost 8 bases to trimming and J lost 4 bases, with 11 bases between them. This chain's CDR3 is CAIGVLRTEAFF. In DNA, the CDR3 is TGTGCCATCGGGGTCTTACGCACTGAAGCTTTCTTT.

For this clonotype: This CDR3 fails to terminate in the conserved phenylalanine or tryptophan, so it likely reflects a read error. The DNA is left out, because the CDR3 cannot be placed on it with certainty; the CDR3 is given as TCRdb lists it. The J gene is TRBJ2-6, the V gene TRBV7-6; the table calls TRBD2, which could not be checked here. The CDR3 totals 12 residues, both ends included. Germline V gene lookup returns CDR1 SGHVS and CDR2 FNYEAQ. Here the CDR3 reads CASSLGGLAGDT.

This clonotype has ten or more counts. The chain recombines TRBV2 with TRBJ2-5; 8 bases align to TRBD2. Germline CDR1 reads SNHLY; CDR2 reads FYNNEI. The CDR3 has 15 residues. The junction had 8 bases not matched to a gene; V was cut back by 7 bases and J by 1 base. The CDR3 is CASNLQRGPQETQYF. In nucleotides, the CDR3 is TGTGCCAGCAATTTACAGCGGGGGCCCCAAGAGACCCAGTACTTC.

This clonotype came up a few times. J is TRBJ2-3 and V is TRBV6-6, with 9 bases matching TRBD2. V shed 7 bases and J 11 bases; nucleotides not matched to a gene: 10. The CDR3 length is 13 residues. Germline CDR1 is MNHNY and CDR2 is SVGAGI (reference sequence). The CDR3 DNA sequence: TGTGCCAGCACTTTAGCGGGAGCGGTTGAGCAGTATTTT. Encoded protein: CASTLAGAVEQYF.

This clonotype was seen repeatedly, ten times or more. The CDR3 region is CASSWSGNEKLFF. The DNA for the CDR3 is TGTGCCAGTAGCTGGAGTGGGAATGAAAAACTGTTTTTT. The rearrangement links TRBV19 to TRBJ1-4; D remains ambiguous. Germline V gene data show CDR1 as LNHDA and CDR2 as SQIVND (reference sequence). The CDR3 totals 13 residues. The V gene lost 6 bases and the J gene lost 5 bases, with 10 bases spanning the gap.

This clonotype was recorded at least ten times. Relative to the germline gene, one junction end is altered; a read error may explain this. The rearrangement joins TRBV29-1 to TRBJ1-1; D is ambiguous. CDR3 length equals 15 residues. Germline V gene lookup returns CDR1 SQVTM and CDR2 ANQGSEA. Here the CDR3 reads CSVEYVGFMKTEAFF. DNA of the CDR3: TGCAGCGTTGAGTACGTAGGGTTTATGAAAACTGAAGCTTTCTTT.

The chain joins TRBV11-1 to TRBJ2-7; 13 positions match TRBD2. Per the germline V gene, CDR1 is SGHAT and CDR2 is FQDESV (reference sequence). V lost 7 bases and J lost 6; bases outside the gene matches: 15. The CDR3 is made up of 17 amino acids. The DNA for the CDR3 is TGTGCCAGCACCCCCGACGGGGGGACTAGCGGGGAGGGCGAGCAGTACTTC. Amino acids: CASTPDGGTSGEGEQYF.

Ten or more counts support this clonotype. The chain carries TRBV24-1 and TRBJ2-7, with D perhaps matching TRBD1 (5 bases). This CDR3 comprises 16 residues. V was shortened by 5 bases and J by 2 bases, with 18 bases between the two germline ends. CDR1 and CDR2 from the germline V gene are KGHDR and SFDVKD. The CDR3 protein is CATSGGTGNSPYEQYF. CDR3 DNA: TGTGCCACCAGTGGCGGTACAGGTAATAGTCCCTACGAGCAGTACTTC.

Here the CDR3 DNA reads TGTGCCAGCAGCTTTGATAAGGGTGGCGAAAAACTGTTTTTT. Translation gives CASSFDKGGEKLFF. The genes are TRBV7-2 and TRBJ1-4; D not certain. The length of the CDR3 is 14 residues. Germline CDR1 is SGHTA and CDR2 is FQGNSA. Trimming took off 3 bases at V and 8 bases at J, with 13 bases between the two ends.

This clonotype came up many times. This chain connects TRBV19 to TRBJ2-4; D perhaps matches TRBD2 (5 bases). CDR1 is LNHDA, CDR2 SQIVND, per germline (reference sequence). The V end was cut by 2 bases, the J end by 12 bases, with 11 bases between. CDR3 length: 12 amino acids. In DNA, the CDR3 is TGTGCCAGTAGTATATCCAGCGGTACTCAGTACTTC. This codes for CASSISSGTQYF.

This clonotype came up many times. CDR3 DNA: TGCAGTGCTAGAGACCAGACAGGCTCGGGTCAGTACTTC. Encoded protein: CSARDQTGSGQYF. The chain recombines TRBV20-1 with TRBJ2-4; D is perhaps TRBD1 (6 bases). In germline, CDR1 is DFQATT, CDR2 SNEGSKA (reference sequence). CDR3 length equals 13 residues. V was shortened by 0 bases and J by 12 bases, with 15 bases between the two germline ends.

V and J are TRBV12-3 or TRBV12-4 and TRBJ2-5; 7 bases align to TRBD2. The CDR3 consists of 15 residues. After removal of 7 bases from V and 6 bases from J, the junction contained 14 bases not matched to a gene. The CDR3 protein is CASTPGLEVTKTQYF. CDR3 DNA: TGTGCCAGCACCCCTGGACTAGAGGTAACTAAGACCCAGTACTTC.

Points on this clonotype: This may arise from a read error, as a much more abundant clone is one base away. This rearrangement joins TRBV7-2 to TRBJ2-3; 12 bases fit TRBD2. In germline, CDR1 is SGHTA, CDR2 FQGNSA. The CDR3 has 20 residues. The V segment lost 2 bases and the J segment 4 bases; nucleotides outside the gene matches: 16. CDR3 amino acids: CASSLWGSSGGAGLADTQYF. CDR3 coding DNA: TGTGCCAGCAGCTTATGGGGGTCTAGCGGGGGGGCCGGGCTGGCAGATACGCAGTATTTT.

The chain recombines TRBV19 with TRBJ1-4; D unclear. With 7 bases removed from V and 8 bases from J, the gap between germline ends came to 14 bases. The CDR3 loop spans 13 amino acids. Per germline, CDR1 LNHDA and CDR2 SQIVND (reference sequence). This CDR3 is CASNRVASEKLFF. CDR3 in DNA: TGTGCCAGTAACCGTGTCGCTTCGGAAAAACTGTTTTTT.

This clonotype was counted at least ten times. This chain links TRBV19 with TRBJ2-7; a weak D match, TRBD2 (6 bases). The CDR3 runs to 14 residues. From germline, CDR1 is LNHDA and CDR2 SQIVND (reference sequence). V lost 4 bases and J 2 bases, leaving 12 bases between the germline ends. The DNA of the CDR3 is TGTGCCAGTAGTACGGCGGGGCTCGCCTACGAGCAGTACTTC. Translated, it gives CASSTAGLAYEQYF.

The gene calls are TRBV7-3 and TRBJ1-5, with a weak D call TRBD1 (5 bases). Trimming pared 1 base from V and 8 bases from J, leaving 12 bases between. In germline, CDR1 is SGHTA, CDR2 FQGTGA. This CDR3 comprises 14 residues. The CDR3 here is CASSLRDGLKPQHF. The CDR3 DNA is TGTGCCAGCAGCTTAAGGGACGGGCTGAAGCCCCAGCATTTT.

The gene calls are TRBV7-6 and TRBJ2-7; D gene ambiguous. Germline lookup yields CDR1 SGHVS and CDR2 FNYEAQ. The CDR3 runs 14 residues. The DNA of the CDR3 is TGTGCTAGATGGGCCTCGAAGAGCTCCTACGAGCAGTACTTC. It translates to CARWASKSSYEQYF.